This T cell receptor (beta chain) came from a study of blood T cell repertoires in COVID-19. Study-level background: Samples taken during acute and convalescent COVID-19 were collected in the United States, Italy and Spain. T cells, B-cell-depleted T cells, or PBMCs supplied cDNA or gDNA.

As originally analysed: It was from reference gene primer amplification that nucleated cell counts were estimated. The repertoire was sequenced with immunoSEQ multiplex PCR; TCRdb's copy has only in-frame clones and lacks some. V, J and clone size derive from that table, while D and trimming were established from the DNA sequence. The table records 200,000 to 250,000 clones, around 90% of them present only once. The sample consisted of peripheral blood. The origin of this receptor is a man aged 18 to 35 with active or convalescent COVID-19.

The CDR3 protein is CASSFFPPRELKETQYF. Here the CDR3 DNA reads TGTGCCAGCAGCTTTTTCCCGCCGAGGGAGCTGAAAGAGACCCAGTACTTC. The chain is built from TRBV7-2 and TRBJ2-5; possibly TRBD2 for D (5 bases). The ends were cut back, 3 bases at V and 3 bases at J, with 20 bases in the middle. Germline V gene data show CDR1 as SGHTA and CDR2 as FQGNSA. The CDR3 extends over 17 amino acids.